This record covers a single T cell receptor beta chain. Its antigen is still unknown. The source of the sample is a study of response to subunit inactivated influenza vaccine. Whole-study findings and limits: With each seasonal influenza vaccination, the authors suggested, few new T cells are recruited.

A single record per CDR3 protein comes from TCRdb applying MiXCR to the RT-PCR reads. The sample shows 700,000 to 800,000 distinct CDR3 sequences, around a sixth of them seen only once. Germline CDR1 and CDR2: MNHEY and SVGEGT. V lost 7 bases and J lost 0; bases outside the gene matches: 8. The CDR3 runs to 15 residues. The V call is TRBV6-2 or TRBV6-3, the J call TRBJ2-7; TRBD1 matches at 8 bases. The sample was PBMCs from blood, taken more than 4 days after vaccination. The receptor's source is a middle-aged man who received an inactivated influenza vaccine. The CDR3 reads CASIPQGAGSYEQYF. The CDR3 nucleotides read TGTGCCAGCATTCCCCAGGGGGCCGGCTCCTACGAGCAGTACTTC.